The entry that follows covers one T cell receptor (beta chain) sequence. There is no known antigen for this receptor. The record has no base qualities; no much larger clone is one base away. Inclusive of the bounding cysteine and phenylalanine, the CDR3 is 17 residues long. This entry keeps only the CDR3 DNA: 51 bases, framed from base 1. Reading the germline V gene gives CDR1 MDHEN and CDR2 SYDVKM. Germline trimming amounts to 4 bases on V and 2 bases on J, with 9 as the count of junction bases outside the gene matches. The immunoSEQ hsTCRB v3.0 assay was used at survey level resolution for TRB variable region sequencing. TRB sequencing targeted a depth of roughly 35,000-55,000 T-cell genomes per sample. Pooled TRB libraries were sequenced on an Illumina MiSeq with a v3 150-cycle kit. As for the authors' bioinformatics: Repertoire analysis ran in R within a reproducible Nextflow workflow covering QC, data transformation and analysis. LymphoSeq2, an R package for AIRR-Seq data exploration, was used to implement custom analyses. After excluding a handful of samples that yielded fewer than 5000 total TRB sequences, 190 or so HIV repertoires remained for analysis. Among the approximately 200 retained HIV repertoires, some 59 were collected before ART initiation and approximately 130 after ART initiation. Repertoires were downsampled to 5000 TRB nucleotide sequences, with summary statistics averaged over 100 downsampling iterations. The analysis kept only TRB sequences whose CDR3 regions were at least seven amino acids long. A Shannon entropy-derived clonality score and the Gini coefficient were used to measure diversity. In repertoire networks, the top 5000 CDR3 amino acid sequences were linked whenever an edit distance of one separated two sequences. GLIPH2 predicted antigen specificity groups and MHC restriction for TRB CDR3 amino acid sequences. Known CMV, EBV, HIV or tissue antigen associations were flagged by matching CDR3 amino acid sequences against VDJdb and McPAS-TCR. Pre-ART, post-ART and control groups were compared with Wilcoxon signed-rank tests and Holm-Bonferroni correction. TCRdb holds this immuneACCESS table with in-frame rearrangements only. Some clones are missing; in checked studies, unresolved V genes explain under half, and the rest has no known cause. The V and J calls and clone size are taken from that table; D and trimming were inferred from the DNA. This sample holds about 36,000 clones; 80% were observed only once. The ten biggest clones cover roughly 6% of the sample.

Inclusion was restricted to participants for whom at least one PBMC sample before ART initiation and at least two post-ART samples were available. Treatment was received in the United States of America by all participants with HIV. Before DNA extraction, cryopreserved samples of roughly 0.85-11 million PBMC were thawed and then washed. At the time of the earliest PBMC sample for each participant with HIV, ages ranged from about 23 to 60 years. Each participant contributed PBMC samples from 1-4 timepoints before ART initiation and 2-8 timepoints after ART initiation, with a median of 7 samples. For every participant, serial HIV viral load, CD4+ T-cell count, ART history and demographic data were obtained. Genomic DNA was extracted from unsorted PBMC with a Qiagen kit on a QIAcube, with processing performed in batches of 12 samples. This entry belongs to a study of long-term antiretroviral therapy in people with HIV (dated by TCRdb to between 2021 and 2022). Context from the whole study: The earliest samples were collected roughly a decade before the 2015 WHO recommendation for immediate ART, at a time when ART was usually postponed until CD4 counts fell. Among the approximately 27 participants with HIV, around 10 were female. No cross-contamination during QIAcube processing was seen in test extractions of a monoclonal T-cell line run alongside around 31 polyclonal samples. A total of roughly 200 cryopreserved PBMC samples came from around 30 adults with confirmed HIV infection and were collected serially over a mean of around 6 years (range 1-12). This retrospective serial study examined whether starting ART and sustained HIV suppression were associated with changes in the composition and diversity of the TRB repertoire in peripheral blood. Summary of the overall study and its limitations: Starting ART was linked to a significant rise in TRB diversity, yet even after long-term ART the diversity remained significantly lower than in transplant donor controls. Because cell numbers in pre-ART samples were limited, unsorted PBMC were profiled instead of sorted CD4+ and CD8+ T cells. No data were available on ART adherence, viral resistance or therapy changes, limiting inferences about post-ART repertoire changes. Expanded TRB clones identified before ART initiation dominated the repertoire at all time points, although this dominance fluctuated and declined in many PLHIV after ART. HIV repertoires had narrower CDR3 length ranges than controls, and the network structure suggested an antigen-experienced repertoire that shifted only slightly toward naive after ART. Limited PBMC availability meant only the TCR beta chain was sequenced, without alpha chain pairing. The samples span the years 2004 to 2017, and the ART regimens used at that time may not be as effective as current regimens.

The material sequenced was unsorted PBMCs, taken 3.4 years after starting antiretroviral therapy. This chain is built from TRBV28 and TRBJ2-7; 12 bases in the junction line up with TRBD2. This clonotype was sampled from a man aged 25-40 years with HIV. The bases are TGTGCCAGCAGTTCCCCCCGGACTAGCGGGAACCCCTACGAGCAGTACTTC. Its protein product is CASSSPRTSGNPYEQYF. Outside the CDR3, residues come from the reference TRBV28 and TRBJ2-7 proteins, so the full variable domain is: DVKVTQSSRYLVKRTGEKVFLECVQDMDHENMFWYRQDPGLGLRLIYFSYDVKMKEKGDIPEGYSVSREKKERFSLILESASTNQTSMYLCASSSPRTSGNPYEQYFGPGTRLTVT.